The entry that follows covers one TCR beta chain sequence. This clonotype has more than one count but fewer than ten. The antigen it binds to is not known. Base quality data are lacking; no much larger clone is found one base away. Receptors were amplified or captured by PCR. Instrument used: Illumina HiSeq 2500. TCR library preparation used molecular barcoding, with unique molecular identifiers applied to normalize quantification of the TCRbeta repertoire. The public sequencing data were trimmed at Q25 with fastp and processed into clonotypes with MiXCR by TCRdb, which kept only in-frame beta chains. For every CDR3 protein sequence, its rows merge into one entry that carries the most common genes and DNA. In this sample the table shows about 200,000 distinct CDR3 sequences, approximately 6.9% of which occur a single time. The top ten hold just over 5.5% of the sample. Explained via the paper, the treatment or condition label denotes: allogeneic hematopoietic cell transplantation with graft depleted of TCRalphabeta T cells and CD19 B cells. The transplant recipients were children given TCRalphabeta/CD19-depleted allogeneic hematopoietic cell grafts.

The data derive from a study of T-cell reconstitution after alpha-beta-depleted transplantation in children (dated by TCRdb to the mid-2010s). For the wider study: T-cell immune reconstitution after TCRalphabeta/CD19-depleted allogeneic hematopoietic cell transplantation in children was quantitatively tracked in the study by means of TCR repertoire profiling.

V is trimmed back by 0 bases and J by 7 bases, and the junction contains 13 bases that no gene match accounts for. From the germline V gene, CDR1 is LGHNA and CDR2 is YSLEER. CDR3 length: 18 amino acids, cysteine to phenylalanine. The retained sequence is limited to the CDR3, 54 bases, with the frame set at the first base. Broad study findings and their caveats: Apparently early alphabetaT-cell count recovery about two months after transplant reportedly relied on only several hundred rapidly expanded clones derived from non-depleted graft cells. In some patients, high TCRbeta diversity at day 60 was attributed to recipient T cells and intrathymic progenitors that had survived conditioning. The frequencies of hyperexpanded clones fell over the following months, and after one year, T-cell counts and TCRbeta diversity were mostly attributed to newly produced T cells.

The starting material was PBMCs, obtained before TCRalphabeta/CD19-depleted stem cell transplant. The sequence was collected from a boy aged 2 to 10 with acute lymphoblastic leukemia, due to receive a stem cell transplant. The chain couples TRBV4-3 to TRBJ2-1; TRBD2 aligns with 9 central bases. The DNA reads TGCGCCAGCAGCCAAGAGCGGGCGGGAGGGCCGAATGGTAATGAGCAGTTCTTC. Translated, it gives CASSQERAGGPNGNEQFF.